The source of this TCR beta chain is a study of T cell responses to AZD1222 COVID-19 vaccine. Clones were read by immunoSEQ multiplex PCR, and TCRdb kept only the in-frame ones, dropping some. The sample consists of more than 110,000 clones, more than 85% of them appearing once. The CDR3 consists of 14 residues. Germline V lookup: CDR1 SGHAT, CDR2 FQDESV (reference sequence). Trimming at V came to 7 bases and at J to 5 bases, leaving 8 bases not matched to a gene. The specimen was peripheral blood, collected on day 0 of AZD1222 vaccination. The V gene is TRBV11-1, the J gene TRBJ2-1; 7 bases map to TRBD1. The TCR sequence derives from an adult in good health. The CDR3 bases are TGTGCCAGCACCTCACTCAGGGGGAACAATGAGCAGTTCTTC. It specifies CASTSLRGNNEQFF.